The 27 T cell receptor beta chains below all came from one sample that was sequenced in a study of molecular identifiers for immune sequencing clone quantification (dated by TCRdb to between 2018 and 2020). Library generation was performed with PCR. Sequencing used a NextSeq 500. TCRdb reran the public reads through fastp at Q25 and MiXCR, keeping productive beta chains. Identical CDR3 protein sequences are pooled into one entry, listed with their most common genes and DNA. The table for this sample lists under 350,000 distinct CDR3 sequences; roughly a quarter of them were counted only once. About 0.71% of the sample goes to the ten largest clones. Input material: naive CD8+ T cells from blood, with Jurkat cell RNA spiked in. According to the study, the label for this sample's cell subset or site signals: FACS-sorted CD8+CD4-CCR7+CD45RA+ naive T cells. The receptors stem from a human donor in good health. Some libraries in this study had Jurkat cell RNA spiked in.

Remarks on this clonotype: The germline gene is not matched at one end of the junction; a read error may be the cause. The chain has TRBV12-3 or TRBV12-4 and TRBJ1-4; a weak D match, TRBD1 (5 bases). The CDR3 sequence is 14 residues long. CDR3 DNA sequence: TGTGCCAGCAGTTGGGGGGGAGACAATGAAAGACTGTTTTTT. Its translation is CASSWGGDNERLFF.

The CDR3 sequence is CASSYRVRGPEAFF. CDR3 coding DNA: TGTGCCAGTAGTTACAGGGTCAGGGGGCCTGAAGCTTTCTTT. The V call is TRBV19, the J call TRBJ1-1; 8 nucleotides agree with TRBD1. Trimming removed 5 bases from V and 6 bases from J; junction bases left unmatched: 8. The CDR3 length is 14 residues. Looked up from germline, CDR1 is LNHDA and CDR2 is SQIVND (reference sequence).

About this clonotype itself: Compared with germline, one end of the junction differs, possibly owing to a read error. The chain recombines TRBV27 with TRBJ2-7, with a tentative D call TRBD2 (5 bases). CDR3 length equals 13 residues. The germline CDR1 and CDR2 sequences are MNHEY and SMNVEV (reference sequence). In DNA form, the CDR3 reads TGTGCCGGCAGTTTACTAGGGTTTGGCGAGCAGTACTTC. Amino acids: CAGSLLGFGEQYF.

In this sample, this clonotype turned up many times. The chain uses TRBV4-3 and TRBJ2-1, with D perhaps matching TRBD1 (6 bases). The CDR3 spans 16 residues. V lost 0 bases, J lost 1 base, and 10 bases lay in between. CDR1 is LGHNA, CDR2 YSLEER, per germline. The CDR3: CASSQEYRDSYNEQFF. The CDR3 region has the DNA TGCGCCAGCAGCCAAGAGTACAGGGATTCCTACAATGAGCAGTTCTTC.

Only one count was recorded for this clonotype. A read error is possible here, since a much larger clone lies one base away. This is likely a read error, given that the CDR3 carries no conserved phenylalanine or tryptophan at its end. The chain's CDR3 is CASSKGTGVSEKLFL. The CDR3 region has the DNA TGTGCCAGCAGTAAGGGGACAGGTGTTAGTGAAAAACTGTTTTTG. The V call is TRBV6-5, the J call TRBJ1-4; TRBD1 matches at 8 bases. The germline V gene encodes CDR1 MNHEY and CDR2 SVGAGI. The ends lost 5 bases at V and 7 bases at J; junction bases unmatched: 9. The CDR3 is 15 amino acids.

There are a few counts of this clonotype. The chain has TRBV21-1 and TRBJ2-7; the table calls TRBD1, which could not be checked here. TRBV21-1 corresponds to a pseudogene. This CDR3 has 15 amino acids. CDR3 in DNA: TGTGCCAGCAGCAAAGAATGCGAGGGGTCCTACGAGCAGTACTTC. Amino acid sequence: CASSKECEGSYEQYF.

For this clonotype: Possible read error: a much larger clone is one base away. The CDR3 coding sequence is TGTGCCGGCAGCCAAGGAGGACTAGCGGCCCCCACAGATACGCAGTATTTT. Translated: CAGSQGGLAAPTDTQYF. This rearrangement joins TRBV14 to TRBJ2-3; 10 positions match TRBD2. The CDR3 has 17 amino acids. Germline-derived CDR1 and CDR2 are SGHDN and FVKESK.

The sample holds one count of this clonotype. This chain joins TRBV11-2 and TRBJ2-5; 11 bases are shared with TRBD2. In germline, CDR1 is SGHAT, CDR2 FQNNGV. J was trimmed by 5 bases and V by 2 bases; bases with no gene match: 4. The CDR3 runs to 15 residues. CDR3 nucleotide sequence: TGTGCCAGCAGCTTACTTCTAGCGGGAGGTGAGACCCAGTACTTC. It is translated as CASSLLLAGGETQYF.

This clonotype was seen repeatedly, ten times or more. The chain recombines TRBV2 with TRBJ2-7; no clear D. The ends were cut back, 6 bases at V and 5 bases at J, with 5 bases in the middle. This CDR3 is built from 10 residues. Per the germline V gene, CDR1 is SNHLY and CDR2 is FYNNEI. This CDR3 is CASRSHEQYF. CDR3 nucleotides: TGTGCCAGCAGGTCCCACGAGCAGTACTTC.

This clonotype has a count of ten or more. The gene calls are TRBV30 and TRBJ2-7; 10 bases align to TRBD1. The germline V gene encodes CDR1 GTSNPN and CDR2 SVGIG (reference sequence). This CDR3 has 13 residues. With 3 bases clipped from V and 7 bases from J, the junction kept 6 bases outside the gene matches. CDR3 sequence: CAWSPGQGYEQYF. The CDR3 DNA reads TGTGCCTGGAGCCCGGGACAGGGGTATGAGCAGTACTTC.

About this clonotype itself: Its ends do not fully match the called genes, so a read error is possible. This chain connects TRBV4-1 to TRBJ2-2; 9 bases fit TRBD1. Germline loops: CDR1 MGHRA, CDR2 YSYEKL. The CDR3 consists of 17 residues. CDR3 protein: CASSQGTGVTSTGGLFF. The CDR3 DNA sequence: TGCGCCAGCAGCCAAGGGACAGGGGTCACGAGCACCGGGGGGCTGTTTTTT.

V is TRBV9 and J is TRBJ2-5; TRBD2 agrees at 7 bases. CDR3 length: 13 residues. Germline-derived CDR1 and CDR2 are SGDLS and YYNGEE. With V trimmed by 4 bases and J by 5 bases, 5 bases remained unmatched. DNA of the CDR3: TGTGCCAGCAGCCCGGGGGGTATGGAGACCCAGTACTTC. Translation: CASSPGGMETQYF. Supplemented by reference TRBV9 and TRBJ2-5, the full variable domain reads DSGVTQTPKHLITATGQRVTLRCSPRSGDLSVYWYQQSLDQGLQFLIQYYNGEERAKGNILERFSAQQFPDLHSELNLSSLELGDSALYFCASSPGGMETQYFGPGTRLLVL.

This clonotype has more than one count but fewer than ten. This sequence joins TRBV2 and TRBJ1-5; 7 bases are a match to TRBD1. Unmatched junction bases numbered 3, after V lost 7 bases and J lost 6 bases. This CDR3 is built from 12 residues. Germline V gene lookup returns CDR1 SNHLY and CDR2 FYNNEI. CDR3 residues: CASTDRVQPQHF. In DNA, the CDR3 is TGTGCCAGCACCGACAGGGTTCAGCCCCAGCATTTT.

This clonotype has more than one count but fewer than ten. J is TRBJ2-7 and V is TRBV20-1, with TRBD2 identical over 8 bases. After removal of 3 bases from V and 6 bases from J, the junction contained 10 bases not matched to a gene. This CDR3 has 14 amino acids. CDR1 and CDR2 from the germline V gene are DFQATT and SNEGSKA (reference sequence). As DNA, the CDR3 is TGCAGTGCTAGCGCAAGACTAGCGTATGGCGAGCAGTACTTC. Translating gives CSASARLAYGEQYF.

The chain couples TRBV4-3 to TRBJ2-2; the D gene is possibly TRBD1 (6 bases). Trimming left V 4 bases short and J 0 bases short, with 15 bases between. Germline loops: CDR1 LGHNA, CDR2 YSLEER. The CDR3 is made up of 17 amino acids. CDR3 in amino acids: CASSPQAHRANTGELFF. The CDR3 DNA reads as TGCGCCAGCAGCCCCCAGGCCCACAGGGCGAACACCGGGGAGCTGTTTTTT.

This clonotype was observed a handful of times. This chain joins TRBV14 and TRBJ1-1; a possible D gene is TRBD1 (5 bases). The CDR3 sequence is 15 residues long. Trimming stripped 0 bases from V and 4 bases from J, with 12 bases between. Germline V lookup: CDR1 SGHDN, CDR2 FVKESK. The CDR3 region has the DNA TGTGCCAGCAGCCAAGAGGGGGTTGTGGTCACTGAAGCTTTCTTT. Protein sequence: CASSQEGVVVTEAFF.

With regard to this clonotype: At one end, the junction sequence differs from germline, possibly due to a read error. This chain uses TRBV24-1 with TRBJ2-2, with D maybe TRBD2 (5 bases). Germline V gives CDR1 KGHDR, CDR2 SFDVKD. The CDR3 sequence is 13 residues long. The CDR3 sequence is CATSDLGTGEQFF. The CDR3 nucleotides are TGTGCCACCAGTGATCTAGGCACCGGGGAGCAGTTTTTT.

This chain connects TRBV30 to TRBJ2-7, with a tentative D call TRBD1 (5 bases). The length of the CDR3 is 14 residues. The germline V and J ends were trimmed by 0 bases and 5 bases, with 14 bases remaining between them. CDR1 and CDR2 (germline): GTSNPN, SVGIG (reference sequence). CDR3 sequence (DNA): TGTGCCTGGAGTGTAGGAAGGGGCAGCAACGAGCAGTACTTC. Translating gives CAWSVGRGSNEQYF.

This clonotype was observed at least ten times. V and J are TRBV7-9 and TRBJ2-3, with D uncertain. This CDR3 spans 12 amino acids. Trimming took 5 bases from V and 4 from J, leaving 7 bases between them. Looked up from germline, CDR1 is SEHNR and CDR2 is FQNEAQ (reference sequence). Written as DNA, the CDR3 is TGTGCCAGCAGCCCTAGGCCAGATACGCAGTATTTT. Translating gives CASSPRPDTQYF.

Worth noting for this clonotype: Given a much more abundant clone one base away, this may be a read error. In nucleotides, the CDR3 is TGTGCCAGCAGCTTAGCGGCAGCCTTCACAGATACGCAGTATTTT. Protein sequence: CASSLAAAFTDTQYF. The chain combines TRBV7-9 with TRBJ2-3; D not certain. The CDR3 is 15 amino acids. The germline V gene encodes CDR1 SEHNR and CDR2 FQNEAQ (reference sequence). V gave up 0 bases and J gave up 2 bases, with 9 bases separating them.

This clonotype came up many times. The rearrangement uses TRBV20-1 and TRBJ2-7; possibly TRBD1 for D (5 bases). This CDR3 comprises 12 residues. Trimming removed 3 bases at V and 3 bases at J, with 9 bases between. CDR1 and CDR2 from the germline V gene are DFQATT and SNEGSKA (reference sequence). The CDR3, as DNA: TGCAGTGCTAGCGCGCAGGGCTACGAGCAGTACTTC. It yields the protein CSASAQGYEQYF.

The chain uses TRBV27 and TRBJ2-3; 11 bases are a match to TRBD2. The CDR3 is 16 amino acids. J gave up 3 bases and V 5 bases, and 7 bases lay outside the gene matches. The germline gives CDR1 MNHEY, CDR2 SMNVEV (reference sequence). As DNA, the CDR3 is TGTGCCAGCAGTCCAGGGGGACTAGCGGAAACAGATACGCAGTATTTT. It specifies CASSPGGLAETDTQYF.

This clonotype was detected a few times. V and J are TRBV6-1 and TRBJ2-1; TRBD2 might be the D (6 bases). Germline V lookup: CDR1 MNHNS, CDR2 SASEGT. The CDR3 has 14 residues. Trimming pared 6 bases from V and 4 bases from J, leaving 13 bases between. CDR3 sequence reads: CASRLPGLYNEQFF. CDR3 nucleotide sequence: TGTGCCAGCAGGCTGCCGGGACTTTACAATGAGCAGTTCTTC.

At least ten counts were recorded for this clonotype. As DNA, the CDR3 is TGCAGTGCTAGAGAGGAGTTGCGCGCCTACGAGCAGTACTTC. Its protein is CSAREELRAYEQYF. The chain carries TRBV20-1 and TRBJ2-7; D gene uncertain. V was pared by 0 bases and J by 2 bases, with 11 bases between. CDR1 is DFQATT and CDR2 is SNEGSKA in the germline V gene (reference sequence). The CDR3 totals 14 residues.

This clonotype was seen a few times. This chain joins TRBV4-2 and TRBJ2-1; TRBD2 matches 12 bases. The junction had 3 bases not matched to a gene; V was cut back by 3 bases and J by 6 bases. Germline V gene data show CDR1 as LGHNA and CDR2 as YNFKEQ. This CDR3 is 15 amino acids long. CDR3 sequence (DNA): TGTGCCAGCAGCCAGCGACTAGCGGGAGCCAATGAGCAGTTCTTC. Its protein is CASSQRLAGANEQFF.

On this clonotype: A much larger clone lies a single base off, so this may be a read error. This sequence joins TRBV3-1 and TRBJ2-5, with 7 bases lining up with TRBD2. The CDR3 covers 12 residues. Trimming took 2 bases from V and 9 from J; bases not matched to a gene: 3. Germline CDR1 is LGHDT and CDR2 is YNNKEL (reference sequence). CDR3 in DNA: TGTGCCAGCAGCCAACTCCGGGAGGCCCAGTACTTC. This encodes CASSQLREAQYF.

In the case of this clonotype: Just one base apart from a much larger clone, this may be a read error. The genes are TRBV4-3 and TRBJ1-1; 8 bases map to TRBD1. The CDR3 is 14 amino acids. Germline V CDR1 and CDR2: LGHNA, YSLEER. CDR3 residues: CASSPNRGYTGAFF. For the CDR3, the DNA is TGCGCCAGCAGCCCTAACAGGGGGTACACTGGAGCTTTCTTT.